Each of the 24 T cell receptor beta chains below was sequenced from the same sample in a study of blood T cell repertoires in COVID-19. Sequenced by immunoSEQ multiplex PCR; TCRdb stores in-frame clones only, minus some. Of about 220,000 clones in the sample, about 85% are singletons; the top ten hold nearly 20%. Sequencing input: peripheral blood. These receptors all come from a man under 40 with active or convalescent COVID-19.

The CDR3 region is CASSIGGRTYEQYF. DNA for the CDR3: TGTGCCAGTAGTATCGGGGGACGCACCTACGAGCAGTACTTC. J is TRBJ2-7 and V is TRBV19; maybe TRBD2 (6 bases). Trimming took 3 bases from V and 2 from J, leaving 11 bases between them. The CDR3 has 14 residues. Germline CDR1 and CDR2: LNHDA and SQIVND (reference sequence).

This clone was picked up one time. The V and J genes are TRBV4-3 and TRBJ2-7, with D tentatively TRBD1 (6 bases). The germline V and J ends were trimmed by 4 bases and 3 bases, with 13 bases remaining between them. The CDR3 is made up of 14 amino acids. The germline V gene encodes CDR1 LGHNA and CDR2 YSLEER. This chain's CDR3 is CASSLGTKFYEQYF. The CDR3 DNA follows: TGCGCCAGCAGCCTAGGGACAAAATTCTACGAGCAGTACTTC.

The chain has TRBV6-5 and TRBJ1-3; D not resolved. Trimming shortened V by 6 bases and J by 4 bases, and 7 bases separated the two germline ends. The CDR3 has 12 amino acids. Germline CDR1 and CDR2: MNHEY and SVGAGI. CDR3 in amino acids: CASSPGGNTIYF. The CDR3 DNA sequence: TGTGCCAGCAGCCCCGGGGGAAACACCATATATTTT.

CDR3 bases: TGTGCCAGCTCACCAAGACCCGGGGGAAGACCCCGATTTTTTGTTGCGGGATCCGAGCAGTACTTC. It translates to CASSPRPGGRPRFFVAGSEQYF. V and J are TRBV18 and TRBJ2-7, with D maybe TRBD2 (6 bases). CDR1 is KGHSH, CDR2 LQKENI, per germline. This CDR3 region has 22 residues. V dropped 2 bases and J dropped 6 bases, with 38 bases sitting between them.

The chain employs TRBV12-3 or TRBV12-4 and TRBJ1-5; D gene uncertain. V shed 2 bases and J shed 7 bases, with 9 bases lying between them. The CDR3 runs to 13 residues. In DNA, the CDR3 is TGTGCCAGCAGTTTACATTTGGGCCAGCCCCAGCATTTT. Protein sequence: CASSLHLGQPQHF.

This clone was observed once. The chain recombines TRBV4-3 with TRBJ2-1; TRBD2 is a possible D gene (7 bases). Deletions cut 3 bases from V and 0 bases from J, with 18 bases between. Germline assignment: CDR1 LGHNA and CDR2 YSLEER. The CDR3 loop spans 18 amino acids. CDR3 bases: TGCGCCAGCAGCCACGGCGGAAGGGGGGGCCCCTCCTACAATGAGCAGTTCTTC. Encoded protein: CASSHGGRGGPSYNEQFF.

This chain uses TRBV10-1 with TRBJ2-4; D remains ambiguous. The CDR3 is made up of 10 amino acids. V was pared by 10 bases and J by 4 bases, with 5 bases between. From germline, CDR1 is WNHNN and CDR2 SYGVQD (reference sequence). DNA of the CDR3: TGCGCCACCTATAAAAACATTCAGTACTTC. It is translated as CATYKNIQYF.

This clone was counted only a few times. This chain connects TRBV12-3 or TRBV12-4 to TRBJ1-2; maybe TRBD1 (5 bases). Trimming removed 6 bases from V and 8 bases from J, with 16 bases in between. This CDR3 has 13 residues. The CDR3 coding sequence is TGTGCCAGCAGCGCGGGGAGCGCAGGGGGCTACACCTTC. This gives the protein CASSAGSAGGYTF.

The CDR3 DNA reads as TGTGCCAGCAGGCGAGTAGGGGAGCTGTTTTTT. Translating gives CASRRVGELFF. This sequence joins TRBV14 and TRBJ2-2; D remains ambiguous. Germline V gives CDR1 SGHDN, CDR2 FVKESK. Trimming stripped 6 bases from V and 8 bases from J, with 7 bases between. The length of the CDR3 is 11 residues.

The chain uses TRBV6-5 and TRBJ2-1; TRBD1 matches 8 bases. V dropped 6 bases and J dropped 4; count of bases not matched to a gene: 8. Germline V lookup: CDR1 MNHEY, CDR2 SVGAGI. The CDR3 totals 15 residues. The CDR3 DNA reads as TGTGCCAGCAGAACTGACAGGGGAGCGTACAATGAGCAGTTCTTC. Translating it yields CASRTDRGAYNEQFF.

V is TRBV5-1 and J is TRBJ1-1; TRBD1 aligns across 10 bases. With 4 bases clipped from V and 3 bases from J, the junction kept 6 bases outside the gene matches. The CDR3 has 15 amino acids. Germline lookup yields CDR1 SGHRS and CDR2 YFSETQ. CDR3 DNA sequence: TGCGCCAGCAGCACCGGGACAGGGGCGCACACTGAAGCTTTCTTT. The encoded protein is CASSTGTGAHTEAFF.

The chain uses TRBV24-1 and TRBJ2-3, with D possibly TRBD2 on 5 matching bases. V shed 6 bases and J shed 4 bases, with 13 bases lying between them. The CDR3 is 14 residues long. CDR1 and CDR2 (germline): KGHDR, SFDVKD. The CDR3 bases are TGTGCCACCAGTAGCAGCGCCGGGGCAGATACGCAGTATTTT. Its translation: CATSSSAGADTQYF.

The chain joins TRBV7-9 to TRBJ1-2; TRBD1 might be the D (5 bases). CDR1 is SEHNR, CDR2 FQNEAQ, per germline (reference sequence). V was shortened by 5 bases and J by 4 bases, with 14 bases between the two germline ends. The CDR3 consists of 14 residues. CDR3 in amino acids: CASSPQGQAYGYTF. The DNA of the CDR3 is TGTGCCAGCAGCCCACAAGGACAAGCCTATGGCTACACCTTC.

This clone was detected a few times. The chain employs TRBV13 and TRBJ1-2; D is unresolved. The germline gives CDR1 PRHDT, CDR2 FYEKMQ (reference sequence). The length of the CDR3 is 15 residues. The V gene lost 5 bases and the J gene lost 6 bases, with 19 bases spanning the gap. This chain's CDR3 is CASSRLVRLADGYTF. The CDR3 DNA follows: TGTGCCAGCAGCCGGTTGGTCCGGTTAGCAGATGGCTACACCTTC.

The chain uses TRBV10-3 and TRBJ1-5; D is perhaps TRBD1 (5 bases). CDR3 length: 14 amino acids. Trimming cost V 4 bases and J 0 bases, with 7 bases left between them. The V gene's germline CDR1 is ENHRY and CDR2 SYGVKD. CDR3 amino acids: CAISGRGSNQPQHF. The CDR3 bases are TGTGCCATCAGTGGAAGGGGTAGCAATCAGCCCCAGCATTTT.

The genes are TRBV2 and TRBJ2-1; D possibly corresponds to TRBD2 (6 bases). Trimming pared 7 bases from V and 4 bases from J, leaving 17 bases between. Per the germline V gene, CDR1 is SNHLY and CDR2 is FYNNEI. The CDR3 has 15 amino acids. CDR3 in DNA: TGTGCCAGCATTCTCTCCGGGACTGGGTACAATGAGCAGTTCTTC. It codes for CASILSGTGYNEQFF.

Regarding this clone: The junction departs from the called germline gene at one end, perhaps through a read error. The V call is TRBV7-7, the J call TRBJ2-3; the D is unclear. This CDR3 is built from 13 residues. The germline CDR1 and CDR2 sequences are SSHAT and FNYEAQ (reference sequence). As DNA, the CDR3 is TGTGCTAGCAGCTTAGCCCAGGCGGATACGCAGTATTTT. Protein product: CASSLAQADTQYF.

The chain carries TRBV19 and TRBJ1-1; D is ambiguous. Per germline, CDR1 LNHDA and CDR2 SQIVND (reference sequence). The CDR3 consists of 11 residues. Trimming pared 4 bases from V and 5 bases from J, leaving 5 bases between. The DNA of the CDR3 is TGTGCCAGTAGTAGCCTAACTGAAGCTTTCTTT. Translated, it gives CASSSLTEAFF. Looking up the rest from reference TRBV19 and TRBJ1-1 gives the full variable domain: DGGITQSPKYLFRKEGQNVTLSCEQNLNHDAMYWYRQDPGQGLRLIYYSQIVNDFQKGDIAEGYSVSREKKESFPLTVTSAQKNPTAFYLCASSSLTEAFFGQGTRLTVV.

This chain uses TRBV30 with TRBJ1-2, with D possibly matching TRBD1 (6 bases). The CDR3 covers 17 residues. Trimming left V 3 bases short and J 8 bases short, with 28 bases between. Germline-derived CDR1 and CDR2 are GTSNPN and SVGIG (reference sequence). CDR3 sequence reads: CAWRSPDVQGISGGYTF. The DNA of the CDR3 is TGTGCCTGGAGATCCCCAGACGTACAGGGTATCTCGGGGGGCTACACCTTC.

The chain combines TRBV30 with TRBJ2-2, with 7 bases aligning to TRBD1. V dropped 2 bases and J dropped 4; count of bases not matched to a gene: 4. Germline values: CDR1 GTSNPN, CDR2 SVGIG (reference sequence). There are 14 residues in the CDR3. This CDR3 reads CAWSRTGVTGELFF. The CDR3 DNA follows: TGTGCCTGGAGTAGAACAGGGGTCACCGGGGAGCTGTTTTTT.

The genes are TRBV11-3 and TRBJ2-6; TRBD1 might be the D (6 bases). V shed 4 bases and J shed 3 bases, with 16 bases lying between them. CDR1 is SGHNT and CDR2 is YENEEA in the germline V gene. CDR3 size: 17 residues. CDR3 in DNA: TGTGCCAGCAGCTCAGAGGGGCAGGGGAGTGGGGCCAACGTCCTGACTTTC. This sequence encodes CASSSEGQGSGANVLTF.

This clone was detected only once. J is TRBJ2-5 and V is TRBV5-6; the match to TRBD2 covers 13 bases. The J segment lost 3 bases and the V segment lost 4 bases, leaving 12 bases of the junction unmatched. The CDR3 loop spans 18 amino acids. Germline V gene sequence: CDR1 SGHDT, CDR2 YYEEEE. CDR3 region: CASSPVGLAGYHKETQYF. CDR3 nucleotide sequence: TGTGCCAGCAGCCCGGTGGGACTAGCGGGGTACCATAAAGAGACCCAGTACTTC.

The J gene is TRBJ2-3, the V gene TRBV7-2; TRBD1 matches at 10 bases. Trimming took 5 bases from V and 1 from J; bases not matched to a gene: 3. CDR1 is SGHTA and CDR2 is FQGNSA in the germline V gene. The CDR3 totals 15 residues. In DNA form, the CDR3 reads TGTGCCAGCAGCACCGGGACAGGGGGCACAGATACGCAGTATTTT. Translated, it gives CASSTGTGGTDTQYF.

The rearrangement joins TRBV7-9 to TRBJ2-1, with 7 bases lining up with TRBD2. From germline, CDR1 is SEHNR and CDR2 FQNEAQ (reference sequence). This CDR3 has 16 amino acids. Trimming at V came to 4 bases and at J to 5 bases, leaving 11 bases not matched to a gene. CDR3 DNA sequence: TGTGCCAGCAGCTCCTCGGGACTAAGGATTAACAATGAGCAGTTCTTC. Translation: CASSSSGLRINNEQFF.